These T cell receptor beta chains were read from a single sample in a study of cytomegalovirus exposure and HLA in healthy donors. Profiling relied on immunoSEQ multiplex PCR, and the TCRdb table lists in-frame clones only, not all of them. The table lists approximately 180,000 clones, roughly 87% of them singletons. Sequenced material: PBMCs. These receptors all come from a girl less than two years old in good health and CMV-seronegative. CDR3s include the opening cysteine and the closing phenylalanine or tryptophan. Only part of the rows carry a size: once, few, many, or a class if the clone is expanded.

j_gene | len | abundance | v_gene | CDR3aa
TRBJ1-5 | 14 | few | TRBV2 | CASAGQGVYQPQHF
TRBJ2-1 | 15 | - | TRBV13 | CASSLGLRGGYEQFF
TRBJ2-7 | 13 | few | TRBV18 | CASAPQGSYEQYF
TRBJ2-7 | 16 | - | TRBV25-1 | CASSDRGTGGHYEQYF
TRBJ2-7 | 16 | once | TRBV7-2 | CASSYTRGLRGVEQYF
TRBJ2-7 | 14 | once | TRBV9 | CASSPSGRANEQYF
TRBJ2-2 | 15 | - | TRBV4-1 | CASSQVRTNTGELFF
TRBJ2-3 | 14 | - | TRBV4-1 | CASSPRLVTDTQYF
TRBJ2-1 | 17 | - | TRBV7-6 | CASSPMRGGRLANEQFF
TRBJ2-2 | 13 | - | TRBV11-2 | CASSFGGTGELFF
TRBJ1-2 | 13 | few | TRBV25-1 | CASSVALNYGYTF
TRBJ1-2 | 14 | - | TRBV23-1 | CASSHIGQGQGYTF
TRBJ2-1 | 16 | once | TRBV4-2 | CASSQGTGRGHNEQFF
TRBJ2-5 | 14 | - | TRBV7-7 | CASSYSAFQETQYF
TRBJ1-2 | 15 | few | TRBV7-9 | CASSLVDSPIYGYTF
TRBJ1-3 | 15 | - | TRBV19 | CASSATVSSGNTIYF
TRBJ2-3 | 13 | - | TRBV7-9 | CASSLDSRGTQYF
TRBJ2-1 | 13 | - | TRBV9 | CASSGNSGGEQFF
TRBJ2-2 | 17 | - | TRBV5-4 | CASRWNSGTRGTGELFF
TRBJ2-5 | 13 | once | TRBV6-1 | CASRSTGIETQYF
TRBJ1-6 | 14 | - | TRBV30 | CAWRVKARNSPLHF
TRBJ2-3 | 14 | - | TRBV6-6 | CASSYGRGTDTQYF
TRBJ2-2 | 18 | - | TRBV5-1 | CASSLLAGQGFTTGELFF
TRBJ1-4 | 19 | - | TRBV4-3 | CASSQDPVIGGNFNEKLFF
TRBJ2-1 | 15 | - | TRBV5-1 | CASSFNQRGNAEQFF
TRBJ1-2 | 11 | once | TRBV7-9 | CSSLSEVMDTF
TRBJ2-7 | 15 | few | TRBV30 | CAWSGHRGVPYEQYF
TRBJ1-1 | 11 | - | TRBV20-1 | CSARDTGAAFF
TRBJ2-1 | 14 | - | TRBV29-1 | CSVAGLAPYNEQFF
TRBJ1-4 | 17 | - | TRBV4-2 | CASSQADRGRGNEKLFF
TRBJ2-1 | 17 | - | TRBV4-3 | CASSQDGVAGAYNEQFF
TRBJ2-7 | 12 | few | TRBV2 | CASATAGGKRYF
TRBJ2-3 | 15 | - | TRBV5-1 | CASSLTGGGRDTQYF
TRBJ2-5 | 16 | - | TRBV7-9 | CASSQRGGVTQETQYF
TRBJ2-7 | 13 | - | TRBV30 | CAWSLGQGYEQYF
TRBJ2-2 | 14 | - | TRBV18 | CASSRSTDPGELFF
TRBJ2-5 | 13 | - | TRBV6-6 | CASGRGTSGGTYF